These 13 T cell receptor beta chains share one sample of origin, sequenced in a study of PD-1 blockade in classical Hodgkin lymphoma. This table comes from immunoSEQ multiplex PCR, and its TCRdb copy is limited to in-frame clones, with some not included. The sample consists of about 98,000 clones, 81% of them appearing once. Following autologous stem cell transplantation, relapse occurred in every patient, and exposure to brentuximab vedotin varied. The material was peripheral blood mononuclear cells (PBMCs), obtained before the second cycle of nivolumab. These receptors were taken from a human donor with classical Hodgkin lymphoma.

The CDR3 DNA follows: TGTGCCAGCAGTGTAGGACTAGCAAAATCCGGCGAGCAGTACTTC. Translation gives CASSVGLAKSGEQYF. The gene calls are TRBV6-1 and TRBJ2-7, with 8 bases that match TRBD2. The CDR3 is made up of 15 amino acids. Trimming at V came to 4 bases and at J to 6 bases, leaving 11 bases not matched to a gene. Per germline, CDR1 MNHNS and CDR2 SASEGT.

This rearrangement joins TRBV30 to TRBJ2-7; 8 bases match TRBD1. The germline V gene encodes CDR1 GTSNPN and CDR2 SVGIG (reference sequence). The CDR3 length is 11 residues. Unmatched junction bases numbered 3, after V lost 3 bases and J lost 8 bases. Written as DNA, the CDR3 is TGTGCCTGGAGCACAGGGGGACAGCAGTACTTC. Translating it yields CAWSTGGQQYF.

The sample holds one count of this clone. The CDR3 DNA is TGTGCCAGCAGCCCTAGCGTCACCGGGGAGCTGTTTTTT. This encodes CASSPSVTGELFF. The V call is TRBV11-3, the J call TRBJ2-2; D perhaps matches TRBD2 (6 bases). Trimming took 5 bases from V and 4 from J, leaving 8 bases between them. Germline CDR1 and CDR2: SGHNT and YENEEA. The CDR3 is made up of 13 amino acids.

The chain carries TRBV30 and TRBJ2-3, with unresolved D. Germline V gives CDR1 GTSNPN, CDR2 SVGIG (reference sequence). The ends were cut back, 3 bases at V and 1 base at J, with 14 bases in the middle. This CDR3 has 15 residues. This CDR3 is CAWSSAQVGTDTQYF. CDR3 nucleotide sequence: TGTGCCTGGAGCTCGGCGCAGGTTGGCACAGATACGCAGTATTTT.

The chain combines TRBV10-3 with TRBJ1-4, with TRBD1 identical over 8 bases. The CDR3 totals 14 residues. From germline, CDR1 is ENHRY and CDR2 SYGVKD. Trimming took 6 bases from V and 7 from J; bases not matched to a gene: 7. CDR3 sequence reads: CAISQGAVGEKLFF. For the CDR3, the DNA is TGTGCCATCAGCCAGGGGGCAGTGGGTGAAAAACTGTTTTTT.

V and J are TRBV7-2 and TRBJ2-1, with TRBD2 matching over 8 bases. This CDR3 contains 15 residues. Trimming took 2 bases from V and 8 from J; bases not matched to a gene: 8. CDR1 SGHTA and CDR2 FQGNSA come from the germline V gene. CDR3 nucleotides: TGTGCCAGCAGCTTAATACCCGCGGGAGGAGATGAGCAGTTCTTC. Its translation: CASSLIPAGGDEQFF. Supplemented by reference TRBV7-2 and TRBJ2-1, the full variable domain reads GAGVSQSPSNKVTEKGKDVELRCDPISGHTALYWYRQSLGQGLEFLIYFQGNSAPDKSGLPSDRFSAERTGGSVSTLTIQRTQQEDSAVYLCASSLIPAGGDEQFFGPGTRLTVL.

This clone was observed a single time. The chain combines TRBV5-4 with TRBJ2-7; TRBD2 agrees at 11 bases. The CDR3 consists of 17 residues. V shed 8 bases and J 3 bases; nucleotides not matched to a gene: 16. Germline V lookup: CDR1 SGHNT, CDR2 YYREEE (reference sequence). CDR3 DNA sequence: TGTGCCAGTGGACTAGCGGGCCCCGGGGGTTCCTTCTACGAGCAGTACTTC. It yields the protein CASGLAGPGGSFYEQYF.

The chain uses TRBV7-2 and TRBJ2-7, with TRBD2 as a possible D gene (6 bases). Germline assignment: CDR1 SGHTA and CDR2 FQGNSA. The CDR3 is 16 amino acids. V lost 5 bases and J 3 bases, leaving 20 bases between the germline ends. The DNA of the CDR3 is TGTGCCAGCAGCCCAAACCCCGGGAGCCTGAGCTACGAGCAGTACTTC. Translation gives CASSPNPGSLSYEQYF.

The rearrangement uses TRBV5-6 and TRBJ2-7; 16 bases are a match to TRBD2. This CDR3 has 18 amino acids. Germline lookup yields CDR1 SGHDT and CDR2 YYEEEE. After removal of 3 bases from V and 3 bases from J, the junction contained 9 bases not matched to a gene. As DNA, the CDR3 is TGTGCCAGCAGCTCGGGACTAGCGGGAGGGTGGTCCGGCTACGAGCAGTACTTC. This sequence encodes CASSSGLAGGWSGYEQYF.

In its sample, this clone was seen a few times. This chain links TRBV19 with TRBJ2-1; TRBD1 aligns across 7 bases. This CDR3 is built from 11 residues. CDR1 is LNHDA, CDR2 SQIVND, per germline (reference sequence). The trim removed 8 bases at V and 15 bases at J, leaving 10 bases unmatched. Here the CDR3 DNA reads TGTGCCAGTGGTACAGGGGCCCCAGGGTTCTTC. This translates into CASGTGAPGFF.

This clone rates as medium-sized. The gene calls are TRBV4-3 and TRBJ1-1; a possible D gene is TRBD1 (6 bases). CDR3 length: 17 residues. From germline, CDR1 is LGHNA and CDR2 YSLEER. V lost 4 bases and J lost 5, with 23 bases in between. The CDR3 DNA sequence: TGCGCCAGCAGCCGAAAGGGGGACGCCCCCGGTCGGACTGAAGCTTTCTTT. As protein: CASSRKGDAPGRTEAFF.

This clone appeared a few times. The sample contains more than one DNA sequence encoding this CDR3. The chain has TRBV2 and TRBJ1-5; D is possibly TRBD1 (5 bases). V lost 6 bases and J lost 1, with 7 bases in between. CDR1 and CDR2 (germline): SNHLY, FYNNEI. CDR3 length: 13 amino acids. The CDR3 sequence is CASSRDSNQPQHF. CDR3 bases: TGTGCCAGCAGCCGGGACAGCAATCAGCCCCAGCATTTT. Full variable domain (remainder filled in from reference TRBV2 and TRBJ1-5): EPEVTQTPSHQVTQMGQEVILRCVPISNHLYFYWYRQILGQKVEFLVSFYNNEISEKSEIFDDQFSVERPDGSNFTLKIRSTKLEDSAMYFCASSRDSNQPQHFGDGTRLSIL.

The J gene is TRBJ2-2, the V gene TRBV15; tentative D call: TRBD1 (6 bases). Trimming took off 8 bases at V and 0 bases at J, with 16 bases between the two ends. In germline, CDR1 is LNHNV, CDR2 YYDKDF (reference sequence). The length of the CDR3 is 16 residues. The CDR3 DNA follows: TGTGCCACCTCCCCCTACAGGGACCCGAACACCGGGGAGCTGTTTTTT. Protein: CATSPYRDPNTGELFF.